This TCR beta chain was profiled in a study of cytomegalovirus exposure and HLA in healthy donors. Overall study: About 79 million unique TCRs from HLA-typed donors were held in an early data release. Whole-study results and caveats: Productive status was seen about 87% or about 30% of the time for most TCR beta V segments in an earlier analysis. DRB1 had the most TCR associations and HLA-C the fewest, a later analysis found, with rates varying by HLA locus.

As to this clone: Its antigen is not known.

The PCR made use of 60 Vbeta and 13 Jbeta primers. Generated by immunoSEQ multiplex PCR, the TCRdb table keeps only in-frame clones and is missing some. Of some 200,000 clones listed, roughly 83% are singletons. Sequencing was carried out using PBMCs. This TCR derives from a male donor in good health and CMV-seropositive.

The CDR3 here is CASSPSAGTNYGYTF. The CDR3 nucleotides are TGTGCCAGCAGTCCCTCGGCAGGGACTAACTATGGCTACACCTTC. This sequence joins TRBV6-5 and TRBJ1-2, with D possibly matching TRBD1 (5 bases). The CDR3 is 15 residues long. Trimming pared 5 bases from V and 0 bases from J, leaving 13 bases between. CDR1 is MNHEY and CDR2 is SVGAGI in the germline V gene.